This record concerns one T cell receptor (beta chain) sequence. The antigen it binds to is not known. No much larger clone is present one base from it, and per-base qualities are unavailable. The CDR3 has 16 amino acids, counting the end cysteine and phenylalanine. CDR3 DNA only is kept here, 48 bases in frame from base 1. V is shortened by 4 bases, J by 8 bases, and the region joining them spans 20 bases. CDR1 and CDR2 are read off the germline V gene as KGHDR and SFDVKD. These data come from a study of T cells in Graves' hyperthyroidism and ophthalmopathy (dated by TCRdb to about 2019). Some background on the complete study: Peripheral blood samples were taken at initial diagnosis, before any treatment was given. A discovery cohort of about a hundred patients, about 44 with Graves' ophthalmopathy and more than 55 with stable Graves' hyperthyroidism, was used to find distinguishing TCR V-J signatures. Prospective prediction of ophthalmopathy was tested in an independent validation cohort consisting of 18 hyperthyroidism patients and 15 to 17 patients who later progressed to ophthalmopathy. The 100 discovery patients were randomly split 7:3 into training and test sets. Thyroid tissue and blood T-cell repertoires from more than five Graves' hyperthyroidism patients were also compared in the study. Once sampling was done, hyperthyroidism patients were given methimazole at a starting dose of 30 mg daily, whereas ophthalmopathy patients were given high-dose intravenous methylprednisolone. The paper reports TCR Vbeta CDR3 sequencing of over 120 peripheral blood samples: 43 ophthalmopathy, about 75 hyperthyroidism and 17 progressor patients.

TCR beta CDR3 regions were amplified from RNA transcripts. The first round of RT-PCR for the TCR CDR3 was performed with the HTBI primer set and the Qiagen OneStep RT-PCR kit. The libraries were constructed in a second round of multiplex PCR and then size-selected and purified. Paired-end sequencing of the libraries was performed with 100 bp reads on an Illumina HiSeq2000. The study's processing was this. Raw data were processed with SOAPnuke, discarding reads with adapters, uncalled bases, mean Phred below 15, or no exact constant-primer or identifier match. COPE v1.2.5 was used to merge the high-quality paired reads, and each unique nucleotide sequence was defined as a clonotype. MiTCR v1.1 was used to align clonotypes to the IMGT TRBV, TRBD and TRBJ reference segments. Analysis was restricted to V-J combinations with a frequency above 0.0001, which covered about 99% of repertoires. A TCS score was defined as the ratio of F50 (clonal expansion) to E x V (chaos), with BLOSUM62-based TCRdist applied between CDR3 peptides within each V-J. Welch's t-statistics and random forest reduced 514 V-J features to about 13, which were used in a naive Bayes classifier (R e1071). TCRdb's own reprocessing of the public reads used fastp at Q25 and MiXCR and kept productive beta chains. Each record represents a unique CDR3 protein, reported with the most common genes and DNA among its rows. These V and J calls rely on TCRdb rather than the paper's analysis. This sample comprises more than 500,000 distinct CDR3 sequences, 14% of them detected only once. The biggest ten clones account for approximately 15% of the sample.

Graves' hyperthyroidism was defined as stable when no progression to ophthalmopathy occurred over 18 months of follow-up. Hyperthyroidism patients were newly diagnosed, with disease duration under 2 months, and aged 18 to 65 years. Exclusion was applied to patients with uncontrolled infections, other autoimmune diseases, pregnancy or lactation. Diagnoses were based on clinical symptoms, serum thyroxine and TRAb, thyroid ultrasound and orbital computed tomography. Ficoll-Paque density gradient centrifugation was used to isolate PBMCs from about 10 ml of fresh peripheral blood. Total RNA was extracted with Trizol reagent, and quality was checked on an Agilent 2100 Bioanalyzer. General conclusions and limits of the study: In cross-validation, a model built on a 13 V-J signature told ophthalmopathy apart from stable hyperthyroidism with 85% to 90% sensitivity and roughly 81% specificity, and in testing the same model reached 80%/75%. Most expanded thyroid clonotypes (frequency above 0.001) were also detected in blood, a finding suggesting that blood repertoires may reflect thyroid immune responses. Sample size was not statistically predetermined, and investigators were not blinded to group allocation. In validation, the model predicted progression to ophthalmopathy a median of roughly 6.1 months before onset, with 65% to 71% sensitivity and more than 72% specificity.

This TCR derives from a woman between 40 and 55 years old with Graves' hyperthyroidism. The sequence links TRBV24-1 to TRBJ2-1; the D segment is perhaps TRBD1 or TRBD2, each sharing 6 matched bases. Material: blood. CDR3 sequence: CATSDPTGRGGYEQFF. The nucleotide sequence is given as TGTGCCACCAGTGACCCGACAGGTAGGGGAGGATATGAGCAGTTCTTC.